These 18 T cell receptor beta chains originate from one sample sequenced in a study of T cell clonality in common variable immunodeficiency. General study findings and limits: In common variable immunodeficiency, TCR beta chains reportedly carried fewer deletions and N-nucleotide insertions.

Assay used: immunoSEQ multiplex PCR; TCRdb lists only in-frame clones, some missing. The data show 25,000 to 35,000 clones, with none appearing a single time. The antigens for these receptors are not known. Material for sequencing was peripheral blood mononuclear cells. The receptors originated from a human donor with common variable immunodeficiency.

Concerning this clone: One end of the junction fails to match germline, which may point to a read error. The read is 3 residues too short to cover the CDR3 end, so that end is filled in from the germline J gene. The sample carries other DNA sequences with the same CDR3. This sequence joins TRBV7-2 and TRBJ1-1, with D hard to call. CDR1 is SGHTA, CDR2 FQGNSA, per germline. This CDR3 is 13 amino acids long. The CDR3 DNA, read in part, is TGTGCCAGCAGCTTACGGTCGAGCACTGAG. As protein: CASSLRSSTE. The full CDR3 protein reads CASSLRSSTEAFF.

In its sample, this clone was seen a few times. The CDR3 goes on 3 residues after the read ends, and that part is filled in from the germline J gene. V and J are TRBV16 and TRBJ2-7; 7 bases map to TRBD2. The CDR3 loop spans 16 amino acids. V was clipped by 4 bases and J by 3 bases; unmatched bases: 12. CDR1 and CDR2 (germline): KGHSY, FQNENV. CDR3 DNA, as far as it was read: TGTGCCAGCAGCCCCCCCGTAGCGGGTGGGCGCTACGAG. Translated, it gives CASSPPVAGGRYE. The entire CDR3 protein is CASSPPVAGGRYEQYF.

This clone occurred a few times. The read finishes 3 residues shy of the CDR3 end, and the germline J gene is used to complete it. The rearrangement uses TRBV7-2 and TRBJ2-1, with TRBD2 matching 7 bases. The CDR3 sequence is 15 residues long. From germline, CDR1 is SGHTA and CDR2 FQGNSA. V lost 5 bases to trimming and J lost 1 base; unmatched junction nucleotides: 5. The CDR3 spells CASSLRGVSYNEQFF. The sequenced part of the CDR3 DNA is TGTGCCAGCAGCCTCCGGGGGGTGTCCTACAATGAG.

Remarks on this clone: Sequence at one end of the junction differs from germline and may be a read error. The CDR3 end lies 3 residues beyond the end of the read and is filled in from the germline J gene. The chain has TRBV7-9 and TRBJ1-2, with no clear D. The length of the CDR3 is 11 residues. The germline gives CDR1 SEHNR, CDR2 FQNEAQ (reference sequence). CDR3 bases read: TGTTCCAGCAGCTTAGATCGGGGC. The encoded protein is CSSSLDRG. The whole CDR3 protein reads CSSSLDRGYTF.

This clone has more than one count but fewer than ten. The read ends 3 residues shy of where the CDR3 ends; the end is completed using the germline J gene. J is TRBJ2-2 and V is TRBV2; 7 nucleotides align to TRBD1. The germline V gene encodes CDR1 SNHLY and CDR2 FYNNEI. The CDR3 extends over 16 amino acids. J gave up 1 base and V 6 bases, and 8 bases lay outside the gene matches. This CDR3 is CASRRGRRVNTGELFF. The sequenced part of the CDR3 DNA is TGTGCCAGCAGAAGGGGGCGCCGAGTGAACACCGGGGAG. Looking up the rest from reference TRBV2 and TRBJ2-2 gives the full variable domain: EPEVTQTPSHQVTQMGQEVILRCVPISNHLYFYWYRQILGQKVEFLVSFYNNEISEKSEIFDDQFSVERPDGSNFTLKIRSTKLEDSAMYFCASRRGRRVNTGELFFGEGSRLTVL.

This clone came up many times. The CDR3 end lies 3 residues beyond the end of the read and is filled in from the germline J gene. The V call is TRBV5-1, the J call TRBJ2-2, with 8 bases that match TRBD1. Trimming cost V 4 bases and J 0 bases; bases outside gene matches: 2. The CDR3 length is 15 residues. CDR1 and CDR2 (germline): SGHRS, YFSETQ. CDR3 region: CASSRGQANTGELFF. Incomplete CDR3 DNA: TGCGCCAGCAGCCGGGGACAGGCGAACACCGGGGAG.

This clone was recorded at least ten times. The CDR3 is cut off 3 residues early in the read; its end comes from the germline J gene. V gene TRBV6-1 combines with J gene TRBJ2-7; D uncertain. V was pared by 2 bases and J by 5 bases, with 7 bases between. This CDR3 is built from 12 residues. Germline V gives CDR1 MNHNS, CDR2 SASEGT. The covered CDR3 bases are TGTGCCAGCAGTGAATTAAGGGACGAG. Its protein is CASSELRDE. The full CDR3 sequence reads CASSELRDEQYF.

This clone was recorded a few times. The read halts 3 residues ahead of the CDR3 end, with the missing end drawn from the germline J gene. The chain couples TRBV20-1 to TRBJ1-2; 7 bases align to TRBD1. Germline V gives CDR1 DFQATT, CDR2 SNEGSKA (reference sequence). Trimming cost V 6 bases and J 3 bases; bases outside gene matches: 13. The CDR3 runs 15 residues. This chain's CDR3 is CSAARKGARDYGYTF. The CDR3 bases that were read are TGCAGTGCCGCCAGAAAGGGGGCGAGGGACTATGGC.

This clone was seen ten or more times. With the read ending 3 residues before the CDR3 end, the germline J gene is used to fill in that end. V is TRBV18 and J is TRBJ2-2, with 7 positions matching TRBD2. Germline CDR1 KGHSH, CDR2 LQKENI. V lost 4 bases to trimming and J lost 0 bases; unmatched junction nucleotides: 8. The CDR3 loop spans 17 amino acids. The chain's CDR3 is CASSLLAALSNTGELFF. CDR3 bases read: TGTGCCAGCTCACTGCTAGCGGCCTTATCGAACACCGGGGAG.

This clone was seen many times. With the read ending 3 residues before the CDR3 end, the germline J gene is used to fill in that end. The chain employs TRBV29-1 and TRBJ1-2; D perhaps matches TRBD1 (6 bases). This CDR3 has 11 residues. Looked up from germline, CDR1 is SQVTM and CDR2 is ANQGSEA. The CDR3 sequence is CSATQGLGYTF. CDR3 DNA, as far as it was read: TGCAGCGCCACCCAGGGGCTCGGC.

This clone was observed a few times. Coverage ceases 3 residues before the CDR3 finishes, and the germline J gene fills in the end. This CDR3 is also generated by other DNA sequences in the sample. The rearrangement uses TRBV2 and TRBJ1-5; 9 bases align to TRBD1. CDR3 length: 13 residues. The germline gives CDR1 SNHLY, CDR2 FYNNEI. The ends lost 6 bases at V and 4 bases at J; junction bases unmatched: 1. CDR3 sequence: CASRGQGNQPQHF. The sequenced part of the CDR3 DNA is TGTGCCAGCAGGGGACAGGGAAATCAGCCC.

On this clone: The read falls 3 residues short of the CDR3 end, and the missing part is taken from the germline J gene. This chain links TRBV20-1 with TRBJ2-7; 8 positions match TRBD1. Germline V gene lookup returns CDR1 DFQATT and CDR2 SNEGSKA (reference sequence). CDR3 length: 16 residues. With V trimmed by 0 bases and J by 3 bases, 10 bases remained unmatched. The CDR3: CSARDFGQGSFYEQYF. The CDR3 DNA, read in part, is TGCAGTGCTAGAGATTTCGGACAGGGTTCCTTCTACGAG.

Ten or more counts support this clone. The DNA ends 3 residues before the CDR3 does, and the rest of the CDR3 is filled in from the germline J gene. The chain links TRBV28 to TRBJ1-1; D is ambiguous. The CDR3 has 15 amino acids. CDR1 is MDHEN, CDR2 SYDVKM, per germline. V was pared by 7 bases and J by 1 base, with 16 bases between. The CDR3 protein is CASNLQSVGNTEAFF. The sequenced CDR3 bases are TGTGCCAGCAACTTACAAAGCGTGGGGAACACTGAA.

This clone was counted at least ten times. This CDR3 reads CASSAGWSHQETQYF. The DNA read from the CDR3 is TGTGCCAGTAGTGCGGGGTGGAGTCACCAAGAGACC. This chain joins TRBV19 and TRBJ2-5; TRBD2 might be the D (6 bases). The read comes to an end 3 residues before the CDR3 does, leaving the germline J gene to fill in the end. The germline V gene encodes CDR1 LNHDA and CDR2 SQIVND (reference sequence). The CDR3 has 15 residues. Trimming removed 5 bases from V and 0 bases from J, with 13 bases in between. Variable domain in full (rest from reference TRBV19 and TRBJ2-5): DGGITQSPKYLFRKEGQNVTLSCEQNLNHDAMYWYRQDPGQGLRLIYYSQIVNDFQKGDIAEGYSVSREKKESFPLTVTSAQKNPTAFYLCASSAGWSHQETQYFGPGTRLLVL.

Many counts were recorded for this clone. The read comes to an end 3 residues before the CDR3 does, leaving the germline J gene to fill in the end. This chain joins TRBV19 and TRBJ2-3, with D possibly being TRBD2 (6 bases). Germline CDR1 and CDR2: LNHDA and SQIVND (reference sequence). Deletions cut 6 bases from V and 3 bases from J, with 13 bases between. The CDR3 sequence is 14 residues long. Partial CDR3 DNA: TGTGCCAGTAGACCAACGGGGAGGACAGATACG. Protein product: CASRPTGRTDT. The complete CDR3 protein is CASRPTGRTDTQYF.

In its sample, this clone was seen a few times. With the read ending 3 residues before the CDR3 end, the germline J gene is used to fill in that end. The chain carries TRBV2 and TRBJ2-1, with TRBD1 identical over 7 bases. CDR3 size: 17 residues. CDR1 SNHLY and CDR2 FYNNEI come from the germline V gene. J gave up 0 bases and V 6 bases, and 11 bases lay outside the gene matches. Incomplete CDR3 DNA: TGTGCCAGCAGCGGTGCGAGGGACAGAATCTCCTACAATGAG. This encodes CASSGARDRISYNE. The CDR3 in its entirety is CASSGARDRISYNEQFF.

This clone was recorded at least ten times. The CDR3 goes on 3 residues after the read ends, and that part is filled in from the germline J gene. The V gene is TRBV18, the J gene TRBJ1-2; D not certain. The CDR3 has 15 amino acids. The germline V gene encodes CDR1 KGHSH and CDR2 LQKENI. CDR3 loop: CASSPPGHIKEGYTF. Incomplete CDR3 DNA: TGTGCCAGCTCACCACCGGGCCATATAAAGGAGGGC.

Worth noting for this clone: The CDR3 end falls 3 residues outside the read, so it is completed with the germline J gene. This rearrangement joins TRBV19 to TRBJ1-5, with D tentatively TRBD1 (5 bases). The CDR3 spans 15 residues. Germline-derived CDR1 and CDR2 are LNHDA and SQIVND (reference sequence). V dropped 6 bases and J dropped 8 bases, with 20 bases sitting between them. The CDR3 DNA, read in part, is TGTGCCAGTAGCGAGGGGTTTAAGCCACCCGAGCCC. Translated: CASSEGFKPPEP. The full-length CDR3 reads as CASSEGFKPPEPQHF.